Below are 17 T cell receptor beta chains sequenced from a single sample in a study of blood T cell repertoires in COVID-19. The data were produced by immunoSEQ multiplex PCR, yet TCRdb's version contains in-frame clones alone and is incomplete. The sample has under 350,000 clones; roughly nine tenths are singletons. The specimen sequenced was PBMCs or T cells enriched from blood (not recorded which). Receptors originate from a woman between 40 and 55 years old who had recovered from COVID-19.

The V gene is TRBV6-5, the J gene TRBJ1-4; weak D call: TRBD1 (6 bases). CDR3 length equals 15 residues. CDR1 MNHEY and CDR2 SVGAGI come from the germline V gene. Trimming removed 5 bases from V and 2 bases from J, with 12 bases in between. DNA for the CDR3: TGTGCCAGCAGTCGCACAGGGTTCACTAATGAAAAACTGTTTTTT. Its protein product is CASSRTGFTNEKLFF.

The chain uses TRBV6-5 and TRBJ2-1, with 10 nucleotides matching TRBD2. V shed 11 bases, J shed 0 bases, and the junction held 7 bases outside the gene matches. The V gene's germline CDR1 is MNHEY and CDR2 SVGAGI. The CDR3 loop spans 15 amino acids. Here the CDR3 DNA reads TGTGCCGGAAGGACTAGCGGAACCTCCTACAATGAGCAGTTCTTC. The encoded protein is CAGRTSGTSYNEQFF.

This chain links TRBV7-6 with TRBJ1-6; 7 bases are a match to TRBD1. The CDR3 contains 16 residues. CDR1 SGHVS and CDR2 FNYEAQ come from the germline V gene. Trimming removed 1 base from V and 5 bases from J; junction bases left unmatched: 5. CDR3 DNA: TGTGCCAGCAGCTTAGATTTGGGACAGAATAATTCACCCCTCCACTTT. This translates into CASSLDLGQNNSPLHF.

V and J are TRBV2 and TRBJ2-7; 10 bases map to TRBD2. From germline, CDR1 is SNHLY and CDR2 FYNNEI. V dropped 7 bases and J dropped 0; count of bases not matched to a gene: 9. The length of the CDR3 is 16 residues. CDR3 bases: TGTGCCAGCAAGTATAGCGGGGGGACGAGCTCCTACGAGCAGTACTTC. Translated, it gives CASKYSGGTSSYEQYF.

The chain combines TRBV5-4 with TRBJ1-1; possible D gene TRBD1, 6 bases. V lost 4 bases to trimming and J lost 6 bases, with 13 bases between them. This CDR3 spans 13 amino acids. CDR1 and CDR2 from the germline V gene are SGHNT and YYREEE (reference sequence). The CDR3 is CASSPGQNPEAFF. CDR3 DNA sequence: TGTGCCAGCAGCCCCGGACAGAATCCTGAAGCTTTCTTT.

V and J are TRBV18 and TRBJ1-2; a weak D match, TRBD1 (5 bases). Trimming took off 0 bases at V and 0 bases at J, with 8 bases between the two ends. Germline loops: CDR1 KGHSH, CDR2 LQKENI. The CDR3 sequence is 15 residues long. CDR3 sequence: CASSPPTVTNYGYTF. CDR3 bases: TGTGCCAGCTCACCACCGACAGTTACTAACTATGGCTACACCTTC.

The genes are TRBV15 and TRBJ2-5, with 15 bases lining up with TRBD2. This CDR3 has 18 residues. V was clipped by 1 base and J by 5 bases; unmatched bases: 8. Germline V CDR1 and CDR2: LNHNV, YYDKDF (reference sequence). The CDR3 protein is CATSRGGLAGGSLETQYF. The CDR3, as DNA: TGTGCCACCAGCAGAGGGGGACTAGCGGGAGGTAGTTTGGAGACCCAGTACTTC.

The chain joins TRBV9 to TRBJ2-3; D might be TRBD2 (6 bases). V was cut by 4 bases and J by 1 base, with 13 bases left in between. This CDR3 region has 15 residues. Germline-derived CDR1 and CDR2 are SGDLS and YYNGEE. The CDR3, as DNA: TGTGCCAGCAGCTCCCCGTCGGGGGGCACAGATACGCAGTATTTT. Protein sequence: CASSSPSGGTDTQYF.

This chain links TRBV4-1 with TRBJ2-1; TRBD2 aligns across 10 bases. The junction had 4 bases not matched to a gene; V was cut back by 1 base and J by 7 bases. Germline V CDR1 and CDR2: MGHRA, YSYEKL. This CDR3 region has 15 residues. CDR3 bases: TGCGCCAGCAGCCAAGTAGGGACTAGCGTGAATGAGCAGTTCTTC. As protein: CASSQVGTSVNEQFF.

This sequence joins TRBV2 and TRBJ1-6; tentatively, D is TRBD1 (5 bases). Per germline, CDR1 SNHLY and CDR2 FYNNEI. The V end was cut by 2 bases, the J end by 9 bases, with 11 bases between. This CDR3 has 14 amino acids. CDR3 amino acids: CASSESGGGSPLHF. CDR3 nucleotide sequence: TGTGCCAGCAGTGAATCGGGGGGGGGTTCACCCCTCCACTTT.

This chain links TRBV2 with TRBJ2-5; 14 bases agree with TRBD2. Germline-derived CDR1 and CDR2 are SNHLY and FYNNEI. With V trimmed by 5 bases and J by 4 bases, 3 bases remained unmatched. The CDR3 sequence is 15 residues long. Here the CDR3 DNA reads TGTGCCAGCAGTCTTGGGACTAGCGGGAGAGAGACCCAGTACTTC. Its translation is CASSLGTSGRETQYF.

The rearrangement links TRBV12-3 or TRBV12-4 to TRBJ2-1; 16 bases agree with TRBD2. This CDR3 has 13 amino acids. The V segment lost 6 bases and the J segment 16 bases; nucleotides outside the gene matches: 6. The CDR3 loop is CASSSGTSGGAFF. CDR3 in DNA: TGTGCCAGCAGCTCCGGGACTAGCGGGGGGGCATTCTTC.

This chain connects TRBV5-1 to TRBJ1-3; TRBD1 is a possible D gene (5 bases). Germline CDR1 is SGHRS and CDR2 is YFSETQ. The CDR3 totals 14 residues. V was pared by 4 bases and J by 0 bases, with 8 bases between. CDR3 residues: CASSTGHSGNTIYF. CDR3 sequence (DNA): TGCGCCAGCAGCACAGGCCACTCTGGAAACACCATATATTTT.

The CDR3 spells CASRQGAGETQYF. In DNA form, the CDR3 reads TGTGCCAGCAGACAGGGGGCTGGGGAGACCCAGTACTTC. The V and J genes are TRBV25-1 and TRBJ2-5; 9 positions agree with TRBD1. Trimming removed 6 bases from V and 5 bases from J; junction bases left unmatched: 4. Germline V CDR1 and CDR2: MGHDK, SYGVNS. This CDR3 comprises 13 residues.

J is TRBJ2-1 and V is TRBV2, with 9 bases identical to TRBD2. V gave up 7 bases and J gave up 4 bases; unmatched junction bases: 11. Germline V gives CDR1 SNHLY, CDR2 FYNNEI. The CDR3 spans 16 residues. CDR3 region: CASTQHELAGYNEQFF. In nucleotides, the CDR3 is TGTGCCAGCACCCAACATGAACTAGCGGGTTACAATGAGCAGTTCTTC.

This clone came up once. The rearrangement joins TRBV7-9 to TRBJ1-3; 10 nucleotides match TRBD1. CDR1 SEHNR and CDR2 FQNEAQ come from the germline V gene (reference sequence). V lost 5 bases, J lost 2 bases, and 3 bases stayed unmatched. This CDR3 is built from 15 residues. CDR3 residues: CASSPDRGTGNTIYF. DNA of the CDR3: TGTGCCAGCAGCCCGGACAGGGGGACTGGAAACACCATATATTTT.

CDR3 in amino acids: CASSLRQVEDTQYF. The CDR3 nucleotides read TGCGCCAGCAGCTTAAGACAGGTCGAAGATACGCAGTATTTT. The chain employs TRBV5-1 and TRBJ2-3; tentatively, D is TRBD1 (6 bases). CDR3 size: 14 residues. The germline V and J ends were trimmed by 2 bases and 5 bases, with 12 bases remaining between them. Germline V CDR1 and CDR2: SGHRS, YFSETQ.